This TCR beta chain comes out of a study of shared clonotypes between healthy human individuals. Study-level results: A reduction in generation probabilities was seen for non-shared clonotypes relative to those shared by all four donors. Sample collection involved blood only; tissue repertoires are likely different.

It was about 210 ng DNA, 25,000 to 35,000 T cell genomes, that sorted-subset replicate PCRs used. TCRdb keeps only in-frame clones here, not all; method: immunoSEQ multiplex PCR. The data show about 730,000 clones, over 60% seen once. CDR3 length: 14 amino acids. The germline CDR1 and CDR2 sequences are GTSNPN and SVGIG (reference sequence). Germline trimming cut 2 bases from V and 4 bases from J; bases unmatched to any gene: 6. Negatively enriched CD4+ T cells were divided by CD45RA into naive and memory. In regard to this clone: Its antigen is not identified.

The chain combines TRBV30 with TRBJ2-3; 7 bases fit TRBD2. Sequencing used memory CD4+ T cells sorted from blood. As to subset: CD45RA-negative fraction. The sequence came from a woman aged 25-40 years in good health. The CDR3 region is CAWSSSGKADTQYF. The CDR3 nucleotides are TGTGCCTGGAGTTCAAGCGGGAAGGCAGATACGCAGTATTTT.